This TCR beta chain was retrieved from a study of blood T cells in healthy people across ages. It was with a sample-barcoded 5' primer and a J-beta primer mix that a second PCR of roughly 6 to 12 cycles was run. TCRdb analysed the 5' RACE reads with MiXCR anew, one entry per CDR3 protein. The repertoire consists of about 780,000 distinct CDR3 sequences, with around 24% occurring once and the leading ten covering around 2.9%. This clonotype was picked up a small number of times. What it binds is unknown. Notes on the study in general: In long-lived donors, naive CD4+ cell counts and diversity exceeded those of aged donors.

Between the trimmed V and J ends, which lost 3 bases and 4 bases, there was a span of 13 bases. Germline V gene lookup returns CDR1 LGHNA and CDR2 YNFKEQ. The CDR3 has 16 residues. The same data also went into a second study, on T cells of mothers and their children. From that study: Three healthy Caucasian mothers and their six children donated. Versus unrelated pairs, overlap was slightly higher in related mother-child pairs, without reaching significance.

The sequence was collected from a boy aged 10-17 years in good health. J is TRBJ2-6 and V is TRBV4-2; D gene uncertain. The sequenced sample was blood. The CDR3: CASSQDQLAGANVLTF. CDR3 sequence (DNA): TGTGCCAGCAGCCAGGATCAACTGGCCGGGGCCAACGTCCTGACTTTC.